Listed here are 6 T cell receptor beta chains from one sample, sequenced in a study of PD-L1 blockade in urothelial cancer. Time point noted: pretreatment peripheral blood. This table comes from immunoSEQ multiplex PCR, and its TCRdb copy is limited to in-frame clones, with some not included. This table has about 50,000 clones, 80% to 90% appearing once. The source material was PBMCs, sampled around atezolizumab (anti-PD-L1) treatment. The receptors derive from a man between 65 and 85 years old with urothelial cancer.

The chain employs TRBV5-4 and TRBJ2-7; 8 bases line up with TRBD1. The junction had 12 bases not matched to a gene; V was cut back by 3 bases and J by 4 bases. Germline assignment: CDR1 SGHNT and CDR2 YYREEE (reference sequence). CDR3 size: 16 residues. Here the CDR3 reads CASSWRTGIGVYEQYF. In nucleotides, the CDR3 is TGTGCCAGCAGCTGGAGGACAGGGATCGGCGTATACGAGCAGTACTTC.

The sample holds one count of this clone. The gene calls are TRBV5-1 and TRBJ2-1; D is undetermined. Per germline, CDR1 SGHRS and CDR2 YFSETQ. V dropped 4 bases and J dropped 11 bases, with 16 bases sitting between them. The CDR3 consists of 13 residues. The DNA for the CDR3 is TGCGCCAGCAGCCCCTGGCCTGATTCCCAGCAGTTCTTC. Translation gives CASSPWPDSQQFF. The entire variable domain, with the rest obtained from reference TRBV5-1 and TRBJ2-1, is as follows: KAGVTQTPRYLIKTRGQQVTLSCSPISGHRSVSWYQQTPGQGLQFLFEYFSETQRNKGNFPGRFSGRQFSNSRSEMNVSTLELGDSALYLCASSPWPDSQQFFGPGTRLTVL.

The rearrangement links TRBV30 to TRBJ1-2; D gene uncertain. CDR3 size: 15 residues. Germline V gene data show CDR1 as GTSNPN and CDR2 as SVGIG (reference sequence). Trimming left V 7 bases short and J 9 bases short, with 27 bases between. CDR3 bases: TGTGCCTCCGGGGATAGACCAGCAGGTCACTCTAGCTACACCTTC. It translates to CASGDRPAGHSSYTF.

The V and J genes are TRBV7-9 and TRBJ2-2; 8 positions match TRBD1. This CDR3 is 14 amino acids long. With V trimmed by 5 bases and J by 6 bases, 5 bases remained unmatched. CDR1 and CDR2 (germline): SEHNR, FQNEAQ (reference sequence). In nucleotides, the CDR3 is TGTGCCAGCAGCAACACAGGGGGATCCGGGGAGCTGTTTTTT. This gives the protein CASSNTGGSGELFF.

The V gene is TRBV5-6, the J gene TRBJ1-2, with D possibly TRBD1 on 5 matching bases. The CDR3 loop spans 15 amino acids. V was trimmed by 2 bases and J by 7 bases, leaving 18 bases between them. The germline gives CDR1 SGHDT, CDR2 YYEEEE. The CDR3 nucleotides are TGTGCCAGCAGCTTTCCACCGGGGGTGTCTGGTGGCTACACCTTC. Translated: CASSFPPGVSGGYTF.

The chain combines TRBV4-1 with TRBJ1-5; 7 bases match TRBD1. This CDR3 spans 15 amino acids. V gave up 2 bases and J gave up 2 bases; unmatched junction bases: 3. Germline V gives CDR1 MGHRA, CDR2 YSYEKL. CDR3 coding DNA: TGCGCCAGCAGCCAAACTACAGGGGGCAATCAGCCCCAGCATTTT. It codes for CASSQTTGGNQPQHF.